This passage covers 2 T cell receptor beta chains from one sample sequenced in a study of CD8 T cells in ankylosing spondylitis. MiXCR was run by TCRdb on the 5' RACE reads, yielding one entry per CDR3 protein. Among 150,000 to 200,000 distinct CDR3 sequences listed, 13% were seen once. Source material: blood, either unsorted or a sorted T cell fraction (not recorded which). These receptors originate from a female donor with ankylosing spondylitis or in good health (not recorded which).

This clonotype was detected a few times. The rearrangement uses TRBV13 and TRBJ2-3; D is unresolved. Germline V CDR1 and CDR2: PRHDT, FYEKMQ (reference sequence). The CDR3 is made up of 13 amino acids. V lost 1 base and J 4 bases, leaving 6 bases between the germline ends. The CDR3 DNA reads as TGTGCCAGCAGCTTAGAGGGCCCAGATACGCAGTATTTT. Translation: CASSLEGPDTQYF.

This clonotype was detected many times. The chain couples TRBV4-2 to TRBJ2-2, with 8 nucleotides matching TRBD1. The ends lost 1 base at V and 7 bases at J; junction bases unmatched: 8. The CDR3 contains 16 residues. Germline CDR1 LGHNA, CDR2 YNFKEQ. In DNA, the CDR3 is TGTGCCAGCAGCCAAGGTCAGGGGGCGCTCTTCGGGGAGCTGTTTTTT. This sequence encodes CASSQGQGALFGELFF.